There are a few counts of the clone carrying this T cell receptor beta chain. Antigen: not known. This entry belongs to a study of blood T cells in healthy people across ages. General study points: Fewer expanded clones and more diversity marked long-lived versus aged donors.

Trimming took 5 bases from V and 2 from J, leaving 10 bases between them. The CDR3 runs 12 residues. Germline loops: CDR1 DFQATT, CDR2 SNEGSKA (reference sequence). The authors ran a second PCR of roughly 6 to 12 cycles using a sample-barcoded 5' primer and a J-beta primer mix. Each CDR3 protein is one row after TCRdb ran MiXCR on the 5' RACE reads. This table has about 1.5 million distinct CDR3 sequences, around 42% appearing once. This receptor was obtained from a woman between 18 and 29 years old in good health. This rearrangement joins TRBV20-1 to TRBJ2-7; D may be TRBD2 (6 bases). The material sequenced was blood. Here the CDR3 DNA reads TGCAGTGCTGTACCGGGGGCCTACGAGCAGTACTTC. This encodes CSAVPGAYEQYF.